Presented here are 8 T cell receptor beta chains from one specimen sequenced in a study of cytomegalovirus exposure and HLA in healthy donors. Use of 60 Vbeta and 13 Jbeta primers characterized the PCR. The protocol was immunoSEQ multiplex PCR, while the TCRdb copy is restricted to in-frame clones and leaves out a portion. The sample carries around 160,000 clones, around two thirds recorded once. The sample consisted of PBMCs. These receptors all stem from a man aged 50-60 years in good health and CMV-seronegative.

CDR3: CASSLELAGEQYF. The CDR3 DNA follows: TGCGCCAGCAGCTTGGAACTAGCCGGCGAGCAGTACTTC. The V and J genes are TRBV5-1 and TRBJ2-7; a possible D gene is TRBD2 (6 bases). The V and J ends lost 0 bases and 6 bases respectively, with 10 bases between them. The CDR3 contains 13 residues. CDR1 and CDR2 (germline): SGHRS, YFSETQ.

A word on this clone: The same CDR3 also results from other DNA sequences found in this sample. The chain carries TRBV18 and TRBJ1-2, with 10 bases lining up with TRBD1. This CDR3 spans 13 amino acids. CDR1 is KGHSH and CDR2 is LQKENI in the germline V gene. Losses at the gene ends were 2 bases for V and 7 bases for J; bases not matched to a gene: 1. The CDR3 region has the DNA TGTGCCAGCTCACCAGACAGGGGGCTTGGCTACACCTTC. It specifies CASSPDRGLGYTF.

This rearrangement joins TRBV15 to TRBJ2-1, with a tentative D call TRBD2 (7 bases). The V end was cut by 1 base, the J end by 6 bases, with 13 bases between. The CDR3 runs 15 residues. Germline V CDR1 and CDR2: LNHNV, YYDKDF (reference sequence). The CDR3 bases are TGTGCCACCAGCAGAGGCGGGGGCCAAAGCAATGAGCAGTTCTTC. Protein sequence: CATSRGGGQSNEQFF. Full variable domain (rest looked up from reference TRBV15 and TRBJ2-1): DAMVIQNPRYQVTQFGKPVTLSCSQTLNHNVMYWYQQKSSQAPKLLFHYYDKDFNNEADTPDNFQSRRPNTSFCFLDIRSPGLGDTAMYLCATSRGGGQSNEQFFGPGTRLTVL.

The chain recombines TRBV28 with TRBJ1-5, with 9 bases fitting TRBD1. The J segment lost 10 bases and the V segment lost 5 bases, leaving 9 bases of the junction unmatched. Germline V lookup: CDR1 MDHEN, CDR2 SYDVKM. CDR3 size: 14 residues. Written as DNA, the CDR3 is TGTGCCAGCAGTCAGGGACAGGGTAGTTACCCCCAGCATTTT. Amino acid sequence: CASSQGQGSYPQHF.

The chain combines TRBV23-1 with TRBJ2-5; 7 nucleotides match TRBD1. TRBV23-1 is noted as an ORF with a role that remains uncertain. The CDR3 spans 14 residues. The ends lost 6 bases at V and 1 base at J; junction bases unmatched: 5. The CDR3 is CASSLTGTQETQYF. The CDR3 DNA reads as TGCGCCAGCAGCCTGACAGGGACCCAAGAGACCCAGTACTTC.

The V call is TRBV4-3, the J call TRBJ1-1; the D is unclear. The CDR3 is 14 residues long. The germline V gene has CDR1 LGHNA and CDR2 YSLEER. Trimming cost V 3 bases and J 7 bases, with 15 bases left between them. The CDR3 loop reads CASSHRDGGREAFF. DNA for the CDR3: TGCGCCAGCAGCCACCGCGACGGAGGTCGTGAAGCTTTCTTT.

V is TRBV4-2 and J is TRBJ2-5, with TRBD2 matching over 12 bases. With 0 bases clipped from V and 5 bases from J, the junction kept 4 bases outside the gene matches. The length of the CDR3 is 16 residues. Germline assignment: CDR1 LGHNA and CDR2 YNFKEQ. The CDR3, as DNA: TGTGCCAGCAGCCAAGACGGTCTAGCGGGGGGGGAGACCCAGTACTTC. It yields the protein CASSQDGLAGGETQYF.

This clone was counted a few times. This chain joins TRBV6-5 and TRBJ2-1; TRBD1 matches at 8 bases. Germline V lookup: CDR1 MNHEY, CDR2 SVGAGI. V dropped 0 bases and J dropped 8; count of bases not matched to a gene: 9. This CDR3 contains 16 residues. In DNA, the CDR3 is TGTGCCAGCAGTTACTCGAGGACAGGGATAATCCATGAGCAGTTCTTC. The encoded protein is CASSYSRTGIIHEQFF.